These 11 T cell receptor beta chains share one sample of origin, sequenced in a study of T cell responses to AZD1222 COVID-19 vaccine. The method was immunoSEQ multiplex PCR; TCRdb's version includes in-frame clones alone and lacks a portion of them. This sample carries about 150,000 clones, around 88% of them seen once, and the ten largest clones take 2% to 2.5%. The sequencing used peripheral blood, collected on day 0 of AZD1222 vaccination. The receptors come from an adult in good health.

This clone was found a few times. V and J are TRBV30 and TRBJ2-2, with TRBD1 matching 9 bases. This CDR3 contains 14 residues. V lost 1 base and J lost 8; bases outside the gene matches: 5. Germline V gives CDR1 GTSNPN, CDR2 SVGIG (reference sequence). The DNA for the CDR3 is TGTGCCTGGAGTGCCCACAGGGGGCGGGGGGAGCTGTTTTTT. Residues: CAWSAHRGRGELFF.

V and J are TRBV29-1 and TRBJ2-3, with TRBD2 matching 9 bases. CDR1 and CDR2 from the germline V gene are SQVTM and ANQGSEA. V lost 6 bases to trimming and J lost 0 bases; unmatched junction nucleotides: 7. The CDR3 runs 15 residues. For the CDR3, the DNA is TGCAGCGTGGCTACTAGCGGGTCTAGCACAGATACGCAGTATTTT. Its translation is CSVATSGSSTDTQYF.

This clone occurred once. The genes are TRBV4-1 and TRBJ1-2; D gene unclear. V lost 0 bases, J lost 1 base, and 9 bases lay in between. Germline V gene sequence: CDR1 MGHRA, CDR2 YSYEKL. The CDR3 has 15 residues. The CDR3 loop reads CASSQDSGLNYGYTF. CDR3 DNA sequence: TGCGCCAGCAGCCAAGATTCTGGGCTTAACTATGGCTACACCTTC.

This clone was detected only once. The genes are TRBV27 and TRBJ1-1; D may be TRBD1 (5 bases). The V gene's germline CDR1 is MNHEY and CDR2 SMNVEV (reference sequence). The CDR3 has 14 amino acids. V was clipped by 5 bases and J by 3 bases, with 13 bases between them. The CDR3 protein is CASSDPWGHTEAFF. CDR3 in DNA: TGTGCCAGCAGTGACCCCTGGGGCCACACTGAAGCTTTCTTT.

This chain links TRBV19 with TRBJ1-5; TRBD1 matches 7 bases. In germline, CDR1 is LNHDA, CDR2 SQIVND (reference sequence). This CDR3 contains 13 residues. V was clipped by 6 bases and J by 5 bases; unmatched bases: 4. The CDR3 loop reads CASRYRGDQPQHF. CDR3 in DNA: TGTGCCAGTAGGTACAGGGGAGATCAGCCCCAGCATTTT.

V and J are TRBV28 and TRBJ2-7; D gene ambiguous. This CDR3 comprises 12 residues. CDR1 MDHEN and CDR2 SYDVKM come from the germline V gene. Trimming took off 5 bases at V and 0 bases at J, with 5 bases between the two ends. The DNA of the CDR3 is TGTGCCAGCAGTACGAACTCCTACGAGCAGTACTTC. It encodes CASSTNSYEQYF. The variable domain in full, completed from reference TRBV28 and TRBJ2-7, reads DVKVTQSSRYLVKRTGEKVFLECVQDMDHENMFWYRQDPGLGLRLIYFSYDVKMKEKGDIPEGYSVSREKKERFSLILESASTNQTSMYLCASSTNSYEQYFGPGTRLTVT.

This clone was picked up one time. The chain combines TRBV19 with TRBJ1-6; 7 bases align to TRBD1. Looked up from germline, CDR1 is LNHDA and CDR2 is SQIVND (reference sequence). The CDR3 contains 12 residues. J was trimmed by 7 bases and V by 6 bases; bases with no gene match: 0. CDR3 DNA sequence: TGTGCCAGTAGACAGGGGAATTCACCCCTCCACTTT. Encoded protein: CASRQGNSPLHF.

V gene TRBV7-3 combines with J gene TRBJ1-1; D is possibly TRBD1 (5 bases). This CDR3 spans 16 amino acids. Germline CDR1 SGHTA, CDR2 FQGTGA. V was trimmed by 8 bases and J by 0 bases, leaving 19 bases between them. CDR3 nucleotide sequence: TGTGCCAGCGCGAGGGGTAGTGGGGGACTGAACACTGAAGCTTTCTTT. Translated, it gives CASARGSGGLNTEAFF.

The chain uses TRBV7-2 and TRBJ1-5; D is unresolved. The CDR3 has 13 amino acids. CDR1 and CDR2 from the germline V gene are SGHTA and FQGNSA. V was pared by 1 base and J by 5 bases, with 6 bases between. CDR3 loop: CASSLGPHQPQHF. Written as DNA, the CDR3 is TGTGCCAGCAGCTTAGGGCCCCATCAGCCCCAGCATTTT.

This clone showed up just a few times. This chain joins TRBV19 and TRBJ1-2, with D possibly matching TRBD1 (6 bases). The germline V gene has CDR1 LNHDA and CDR2 SQIVND (reference sequence). There are 13 residues in the CDR3. V was trimmed by 5 bases and J by 7 bases, leaving 14 bases between them. DNA of the CDR3: TGTGCCAGTAGTCTAGGGGGGCCGGGTGGCTACACCTTC. Its translation is CASSLGGPGGYTF.

The chain combines TRBV30 with TRBJ1-6; D uncertain. The CDR3 sequence is 16 residues long. Germline CDR1 GTSNPN, CDR2 SVGIG (reference sequence). The germline V and J ends were trimmed by 3 bases and 10 bases, with 22 bases remaining between them. The CDR3 DNA sequence: TGTGCCTGGAGCCCTACCGACCCTATGGTTGGCTCACCCCTCCACTTT. Translating it yields CAWSPTDPMVGSPLHF.